This TCR beta chain was obtained from a study of CD8 T cells in ankylosing spondylitis. TCRdb ran MiXCR on the 5' RACE reads and lists one entry per CDR3 protein. The sample holds 300,000 to 400,000 distinct CDR3 sequences, 20% to 25% seen once. This clonotype was picked up a small number of times. Antigen unknown. Study-wide results and limits: There were earlier reports of some motif variants in reactive arthritis synovial fluid and blood. Seemingly distinctive of ankylosing spondylitis blood was a TCR beta motif formed by eight highly homologous variants.

There are 15 residues in the CDR3. Between the trimmed V and J ends, which lost 10 bases and 4 bases, there was a span of 22 bases. Germline CDR1 ENHRY, CDR2 SYGVKD. Sequenced input: blood, either unsorted or a sorted T cell fraction (not recorded which). The TCR originated in a male donor with ankylosing spondylitis. This chain links TRBV10-3 with TRBJ1-2, with D possibly matching TRBD1 (6 bases). The chain's CDR3 is CATTERGAPGYGYTF. The CDR3 DNA reads TGTGCCACCACCGAGCGGGGGGCTCCCGGCTATGGCTACACCTTC.